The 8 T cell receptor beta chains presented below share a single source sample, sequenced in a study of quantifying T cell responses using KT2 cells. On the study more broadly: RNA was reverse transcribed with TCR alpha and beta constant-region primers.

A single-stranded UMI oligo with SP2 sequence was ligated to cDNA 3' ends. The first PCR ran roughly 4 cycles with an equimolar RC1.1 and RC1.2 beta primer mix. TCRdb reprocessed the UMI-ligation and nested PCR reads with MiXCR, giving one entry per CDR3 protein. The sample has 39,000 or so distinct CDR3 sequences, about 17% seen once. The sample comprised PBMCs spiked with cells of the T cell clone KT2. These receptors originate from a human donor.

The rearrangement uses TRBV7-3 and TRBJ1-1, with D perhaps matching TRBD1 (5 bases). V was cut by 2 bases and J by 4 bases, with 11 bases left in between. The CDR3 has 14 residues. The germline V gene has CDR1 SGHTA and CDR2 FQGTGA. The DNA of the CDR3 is TGTGCCAGCAGCTTACAGGGTTGGGCCACTGAAGCTTTCTTT. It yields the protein CASSLQGWATEAFF.

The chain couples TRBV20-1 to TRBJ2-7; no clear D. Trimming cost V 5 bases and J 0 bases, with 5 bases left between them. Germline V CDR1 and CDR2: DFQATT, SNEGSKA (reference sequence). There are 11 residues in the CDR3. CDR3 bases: TGCAGTGCTTCAGACTCCTACGAGCAGTACTTC. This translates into CSASDSYEQYF.

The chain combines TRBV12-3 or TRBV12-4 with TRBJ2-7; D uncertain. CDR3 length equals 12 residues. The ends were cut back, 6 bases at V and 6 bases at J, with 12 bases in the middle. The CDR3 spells CASSSNSLEQYF. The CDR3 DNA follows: TGTGCCAGCAGCTCCAACTCCCTCGAGCAGTACTTC.

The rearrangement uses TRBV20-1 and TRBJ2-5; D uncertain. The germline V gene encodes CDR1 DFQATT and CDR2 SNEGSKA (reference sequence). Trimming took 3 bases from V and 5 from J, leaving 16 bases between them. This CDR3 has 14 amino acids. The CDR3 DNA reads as TGCAGTGCTAGGCCCCCCGCGGAGTCCGAGACCCAGTACTTC. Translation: CSARPPAESETQYF.

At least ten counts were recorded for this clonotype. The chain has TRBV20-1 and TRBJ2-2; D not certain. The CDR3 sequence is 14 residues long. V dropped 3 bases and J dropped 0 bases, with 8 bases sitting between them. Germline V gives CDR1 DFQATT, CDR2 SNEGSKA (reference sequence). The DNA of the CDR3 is TGCAGTGCTAGTTCGGTAACGAACACCGGGGAGCTGTTTTTT. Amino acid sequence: CSASSVTNTGELFF.

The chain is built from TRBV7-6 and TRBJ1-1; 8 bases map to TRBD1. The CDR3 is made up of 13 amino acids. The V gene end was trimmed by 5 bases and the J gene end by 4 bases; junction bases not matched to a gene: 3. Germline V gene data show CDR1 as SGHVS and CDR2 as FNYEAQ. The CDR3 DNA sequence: TGTGCCAGCAGCAGACAGGGGAGCACTGAAGCTTTCTTT. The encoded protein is CASSRQGSTEAFF.

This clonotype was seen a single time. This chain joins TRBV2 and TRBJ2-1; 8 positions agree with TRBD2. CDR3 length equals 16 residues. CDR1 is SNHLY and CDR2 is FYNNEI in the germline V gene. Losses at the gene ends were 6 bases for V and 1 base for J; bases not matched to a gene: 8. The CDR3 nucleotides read TGTGCCAGCAGAGGATATGCGGGGGGTTCCTACAATGAGCAGTTCTTC. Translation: CASRGYAGGSYNEQFF.

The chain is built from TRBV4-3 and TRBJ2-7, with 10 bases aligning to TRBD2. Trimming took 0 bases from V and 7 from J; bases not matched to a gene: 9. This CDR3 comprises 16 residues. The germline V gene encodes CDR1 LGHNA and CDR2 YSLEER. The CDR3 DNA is TGCGCCAGCAGCCAAGATAAGCGGGAGGGTCGTAATGAGCAGTACTTC. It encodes CASSQDKREGRNEQYF.